This T cell receptor (beta chain) is drawn from a study of cytomegalovirus exposure and HLA in healthy donors. V was cut by 1 base and J by 2 bases, with 12 bases left in between. Germline V gene sequence: CDR1 LGHNA, CDR2 YSLEER. The CDR3 loop spans 15 amino acids. Amplification used 60 Vbeta primers and 13 Jbeta primers. TCRdb keeps only in-frame clones here, not all; method: immunoSEQ multiplex PCR. Of more than 95,000 clones listed, 10% were seen once; the top ten hold about 5.7%. The genes are TRBV4-3 and TRBJ2-7; D possibly corresponds to TRBD1 (5 bases). The clonotype was recovered from a man aged 40-50 years in good health and CMV-seropositive. Material for sequencing was PBMCs. CDR3 loop: CASSQVPGNTYEQYF. CDR3 sequence (DNA): TGCGCCAGCAGCCAAGTTCCAGGGAACACCTACGAGCAGTACTTC.